Following are 10 T cell receptor beta chains from one sample sequenced in a study of blood T cell repertoires in COVID-19. The assay was immunoSEQ multiplex PCR, and TCRdb's table has in-frame clones only and misses some. The sample carries roughly 180,000 clones, about nine tenths recorded once. Sequencing was carried out using PBMCs or T cells enriched from blood (not recorded which). Source of these receptors: a woman in her 30s who had recovered from COVID-19.

V usage is TRBV28 and J usage is TRBJ2-7; 9 bases agree with TRBD2. The germline gives CDR1 MDHEN, CDR2 SYDVKM. CDR3 size: 15 residues. Unmatched junction bases numbered 7, after V lost 2 bases and J lost 5 bases. CDR3 amino acids: CASSLNRGRVDEQYF. The CDR3 DNA reads as TGTGCCAGCAGTTTAAATCGCGGGAGGGTGGACGAGCAGTACTTC. Drawing the rest from reference TRBV28 and TRBJ2-7, the complete variable domain is DVKVTQSSRYLVKRTGEKVFLECVQDMDHENMFWYRQDPGLGLRLIYFSYDVKMKEKGDIPEGYSVSREKKERFSLILESASTNQTSMYLCASSLNRGRVDEQYFGPGTRLTVT.

The chain is built from TRBV3-1 (or the pseudogene TRBV3-2) and TRBJ1-4; D is unresolved. Germline CDR1 reads LGHDT; CDR2 reads YNNKEL (reference sequence). V dropped 1 base and J dropped 16 bases, with 13 bases sitting between them. This CDR3 is built from 12 residues. The CDR3: CASSQGEATPFF. The CDR3 bases are TGTGCCAGCAGCCAAGGAGAAGCAACTCCGTTTTTT.

This clone was detected once. The chain couples TRBV5-4 to TRBJ1-4; D might be TRBD1 (6 bases). V shed 2 bases and J shed 7 bases, with 15 bases lying between them. Germline values: CDR1 SGHNT, CDR2 YYREEE (reference sequence). This CDR3 region has 15 residues. This chain's CDR3 is CASSFRQALGEKLFF. The DNA for the CDR3 is TGTGCCAGCAGCTTTAGACAGGCCCTGGGTGAAAAACTGTTTTTT. Supplemented by reference TRBV5-4 and TRBJ1-4, the full variable domain reads ETGVTQSPTHLIKTRGQQVTLRCSSQSGHNTVSWYQQALGQGPQFIFQYYREEENGRGNFPPRFSGLQFPNYSSELNVNALELDDSALYLCASSFRQALGEKLFFGSGTQLSVL.

The V gene is TRBV30, the J gene TRBJ1-1; tentative D call: TRBD1 (5 bases). The V gene's germline CDR1 is GTSNPN and CDR2 SVGIG (reference sequence). This CDR3 is built from 12 residues. CDR3 in amino acids: CAWGTEILEAFF. CDR3 DNA sequence: TGTGCTTGGGGGACGGAGATTTTAGAAGCTTTCTTT.

The chain combines TRBV7-2 with TRBJ2-6, with TRBD1 as a possible D gene (5 bases). CDR3 length: 16 amino acids. The V gene's germline CDR1 is SGHTA and CDR2 FQGNSA. Trimming took off 5 bases at V and 2 bases at J, with 13 bases between the two ends. CDR3 in amino acids: CASSQRTTPGANVLTF. In DNA form, the CDR3 reads TGTGCCAGCAGCCAGAGGACAACCCCTGGGGCCAACGTCCTGACTTTC.

This sequence joins TRBV18 and TRBJ2-3, with 8 bases fitting TRBD1. The V gene's germline CDR1 is KGHSH and CDR2 LQKENI. The CDR3 is made up of 15 amino acids. The J segment lost 2 bases and the V segment lost 6 bases, leaving 7 bases of the junction unmatched. CDR3 residues: CASSTDRGVTDTQYF. The DNA of the CDR3 is TGTGCCAGCTCTACAGACAGGGGTGTCACAGATACGCAGTATTTT.

The gene calls are TRBV5-1 and TRBJ1-2, with 7 bases lining up with TRBD1. The CDR3 has 15 amino acids. J gave up 4 bases and V 0 bases, and 6 bases lay outside the gene matches. Germline V lookup: CDR1 SGHRS, CDR2 YFSETQ. The CDR3 DNA reads as TGCGCCAGCAGCTTGGGAGGGACAGACTTCTATGGCTACACCTTC. It specifies CASSLGGTDFYGYTF.

The chain combines TRBV19 with TRBJ2-1, with 10 bases aligning to TRBD2. V shed 4 bases, J shed 0 bases, and the junction held 0 bases outside the gene matches. This CDR3 region has 15 residues. Looked up from germline, CDR1 is LNHDA and CDR2 is SQIVND (reference sequence). The CDR3 loop reads CASSTSGSSYNEQFF. In DNA, the CDR3 is TGTGCCAGTAGTACTAGCGGGAGCTCCTACAATGAGCAGTTCTTC.

This clone was recorded only once. The chain links TRBV29-1 to TRBJ2-5; D perhaps matches TRBD1 (6 bases). CDR1 SQVTM and CDR2 ANQGSEA come from the germline V gene. Trimming pared 6 bases from V and 2 bases from J, leaving 10 bases between. CDR3 size: 12 residues. CDR3 region: CSVRTVQETQYF. CDR3 nucleotide sequence: TGCAGCGTCCGGACAGTACAAGAGACCCAGTACTTC.

The V and J genes are TRBV7-3 and TRBJ1-1, with a weak D call TRBD1 (5 bases). The V gene's germline CDR1 is SGHTA and CDR2 FQGTGA. Trimming left V 6 bases short and J 8 bases short, with 13 bases between. This CDR3 has 12 residues. This chain's CDR3 is CASSHYQGEAFF. The CDR3 DNA reads as TGTGCCAGCAGTCATTACCAGGGAGAAGCTTTCTTT.